This T cell receptor beta chain originates from a study of cytomegalovirus exposure and HLA in healthy donors. On the study more broadly: Previous work identified roughly 110 million unique TCR beta sequences from around 180 million T cells. Unique TCRs numbering approximately 81 million, obtained from HLA-typed donors, made up an early data release.

The PCR ran on 60 Vbeta and 13 Jbeta primers. TCRdb's table, derived via immunoSEQ multiplex PCR, lists solely in-frame clones and lacks some. This sample has roughly 160,000 clones; about four fifths occur once, and the top ten carry roughly 4.4%. Study observations and caveats: Later analysis identified a missense DCLRE1C variant that was linked to TCR beta V- and J-gene trimming. Later on, analysis showed that most CMV-associated TCR beta chains appeared to be HLA-restricted.

The CDR3 is made up of 15 amino acids. Germline CDR1 is SGHRS and CDR2 is YFSETQ. V trimming: 6 bases; J trimming: 5 bases; junction bases outside the gene matches: 11. Notes on this clone: Its specificity is unknown.

The receptor comes from a man aged 25-40 years in good health and CMV-seronegative. The sequenced sample consisted of PBMCs. The chain employs TRBV5-1 and TRBJ2-3; 8 nucleotides align to TRBD1. The chain's CDR3 is CASTSSGQGVDTQYF. The CDR3 DNA is TGCGCCAGCACCTCATCCGGACAGGGTGTAGATACGCAGTATTTT.